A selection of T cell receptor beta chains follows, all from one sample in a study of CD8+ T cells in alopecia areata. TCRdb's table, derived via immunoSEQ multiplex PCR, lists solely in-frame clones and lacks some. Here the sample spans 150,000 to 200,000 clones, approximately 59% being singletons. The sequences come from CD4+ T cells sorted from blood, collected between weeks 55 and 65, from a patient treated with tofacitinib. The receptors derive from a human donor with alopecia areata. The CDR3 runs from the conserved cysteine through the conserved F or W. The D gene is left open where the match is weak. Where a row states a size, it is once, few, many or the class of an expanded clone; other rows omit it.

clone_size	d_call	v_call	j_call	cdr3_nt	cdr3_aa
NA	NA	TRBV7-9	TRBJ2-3	TGTGCCAGCAGCCCTAGCCCGGGCCTCACAGATACGCAGTATTTT	CASSPSPGLTDTQYF
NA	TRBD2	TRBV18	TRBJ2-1	TGTGCCAGCTCACCCGGGGGGGCCGGTCCGAGCTCCTACAATGAGCAGTTCTTC	CASSPGGAGPSSYNEQFF
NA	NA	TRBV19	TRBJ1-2	TGTGCCAGTACCCCGAATAAATTTGGGGGCACCCTCTATGGCTACACCTTC	CASTPNKFGGTLYGYTF
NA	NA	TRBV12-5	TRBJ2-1	TGTGCTAGTGGTTTCTTGACGTGGCAGGGGGGTGATGAGCAGTTCTTC	CASGFLTWQGGDEQFF
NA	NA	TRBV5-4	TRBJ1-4	TGTGCCAGCAGATTGGGGCGCGAAAAACTGTTTTTT	CASRLGREKLFF
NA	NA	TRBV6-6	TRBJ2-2	TGTGCCAGCAGGCCCTTGGGGCAGGCGGAGCTGTTTTTT	CASRPLGQAELFF
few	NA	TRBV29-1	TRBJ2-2	TGCAGCGTTGGGCCCGGGGTCGGGGAGCTGTTTTTT	CSVGPGVGELFF
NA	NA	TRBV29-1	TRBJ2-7	TGCAGCGTTGTGGAGAGTACCTACGAGCAGTACTTC	CSVVESTYEQYF
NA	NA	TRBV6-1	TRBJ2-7	TGTGCCAGCAGTGAGACATTCTACGAGCAGTACTTC	CASSETFYEQYF
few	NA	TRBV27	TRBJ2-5	TGTGCCAGCAGTTTAAGAGGGGCCCGGTACCAAGAGACCCAGTACTTC	CASSLRGARYQETQYF
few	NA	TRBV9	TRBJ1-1	TGTGCCAGCAGCTCAGGTGGGGAAGCTTTCTTT	CASSSGGEAFF
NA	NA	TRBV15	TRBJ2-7	TGTGCCACCAGCAGAGATCTGAGGGGTCTAACCTACGAGCAGTACTTC	CATSRDLRGLTYEQYF
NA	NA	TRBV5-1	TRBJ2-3	TGCGCCAGCAGCCCGCGGGGCGCCTTCTCAGATACGCAGTATTTT	CASSPRGAFSDTQYF
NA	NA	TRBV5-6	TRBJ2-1	TGTGCCAGCAGCCCCCGACGGGGGCCCATCAATGAGCAGTTCTTC	CASSPRRGPINEQFF
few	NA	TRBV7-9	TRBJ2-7	TGTGCCAGCAGCTTTCAGGGAGTTTCCTACGAGCAGTACTTC	CASSFQGVSYEQYF
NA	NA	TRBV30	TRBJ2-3	TGTGCCTGGAGTGTGGGTTGGAGCACAGATACGCAGTATTTT	CAWSVGWSTDTQYF
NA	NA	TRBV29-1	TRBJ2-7	TGCAGCGTGGTGACGGCGTACGAGCAGTACTTC	CSVVTAYEQYF
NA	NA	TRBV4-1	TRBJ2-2	TGCGCCAGCAGCCAAGAATTCACCGGGGAGCTGTTTTTT	CASSQEFTGELFF
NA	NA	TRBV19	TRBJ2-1	TGTGCCAGTAGTCACTCGGTGGTTGGGTCCTACAATGAGCAGTTCTTC	CASSHSVVGSYNEQFF
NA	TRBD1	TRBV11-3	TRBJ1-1	TGTGCCAGCAGCTTAGATCGAAACAGGGGAGACACTGAAGCTTTCTTT	CASSLDRNRGDTEAFF
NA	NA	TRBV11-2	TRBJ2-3	TGTGCCAGCAGCTTAGAATTAGGTCGGGACACAGATACGCAGTATTTT	CASSLELGRDTDTQYF
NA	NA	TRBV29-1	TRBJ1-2	TGCAGCGCCTACTTCGATGGCTACACCTTC	CSAYFDGYTF
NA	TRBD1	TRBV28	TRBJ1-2	TGTGCCAGCAGTTTCGGGACAGGGCGTGACTATGGCTACACCTTC	CASSFGTGRDYGYTF